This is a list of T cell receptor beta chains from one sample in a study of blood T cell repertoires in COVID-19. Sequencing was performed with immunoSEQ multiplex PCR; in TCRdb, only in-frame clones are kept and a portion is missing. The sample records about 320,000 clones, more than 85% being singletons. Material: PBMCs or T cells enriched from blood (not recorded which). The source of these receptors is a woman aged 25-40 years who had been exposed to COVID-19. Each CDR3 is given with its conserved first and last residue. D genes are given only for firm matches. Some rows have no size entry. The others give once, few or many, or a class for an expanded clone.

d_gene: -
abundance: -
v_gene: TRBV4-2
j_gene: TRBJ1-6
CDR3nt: TGTGCCAGCAGCCCCCGCGAGGGCCCCTATAATTCACCCCTCCACTTT
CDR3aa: CASSPREGPYNSPLHF

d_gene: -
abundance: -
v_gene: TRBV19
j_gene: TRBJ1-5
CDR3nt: TGTGCCAGTAGTATCAACCAGGTCAATAGCAATCAGCCCCAGCATTTT
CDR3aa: CASSINQVNSNQPQHF

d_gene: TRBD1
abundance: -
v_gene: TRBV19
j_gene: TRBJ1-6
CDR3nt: TGTGCCACTGGGGACAGGAGCAATTCACCCCTCCACTTT
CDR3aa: CATGDRSNSPLHF

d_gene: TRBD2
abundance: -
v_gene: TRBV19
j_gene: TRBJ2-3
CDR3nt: TGTGCCAGTAGTGCCCTAGCGGGGGGAGCAGATACGCAGTATTTT
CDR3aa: CASSALAGGADTQYF

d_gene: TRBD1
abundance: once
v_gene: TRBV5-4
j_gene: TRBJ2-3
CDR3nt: TGTGCCGGGAGAACAGGGGGCGGAGGGGATACGCAGTATTTT
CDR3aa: CAGRTGGGGDTQYF

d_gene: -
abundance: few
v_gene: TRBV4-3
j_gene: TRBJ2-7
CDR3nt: TGCGCCAGCAGCCAAGAACGGTCCTACGAGCAGTACTTC
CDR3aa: CASSQERSYEQYF

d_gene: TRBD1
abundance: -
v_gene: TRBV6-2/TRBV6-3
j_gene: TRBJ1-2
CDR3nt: TGTGCCAGCAGTTACCCTACAGGGGGCTCGATATATGGCTACACCTTC
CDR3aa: CASSYPTGGSIYGYTF

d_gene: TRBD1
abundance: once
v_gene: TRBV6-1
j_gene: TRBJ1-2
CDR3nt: TGTGCCAGCAGTGAAACCGGACAGGGGGCGCGGGCTGGCTACACCTTC
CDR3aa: CASSETGQGARAGYTF

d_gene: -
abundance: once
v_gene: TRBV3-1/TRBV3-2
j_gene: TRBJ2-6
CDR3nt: TGTGCCAGCAGCCAAGATGGAGGGGCCCGGACACTGACTTTC
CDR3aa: CASSQDGGARTLTF

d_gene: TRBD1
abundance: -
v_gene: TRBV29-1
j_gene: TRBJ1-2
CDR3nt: TGCAGCGTGTGGGACAGCATGAATGGCTACACCTTC
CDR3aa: CSVWDSMNGYTF

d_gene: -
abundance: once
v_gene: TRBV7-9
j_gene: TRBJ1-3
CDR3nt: TGTGCCAGCAGCCATAGAGATTTACACAGGGAAGGAAACACCATATATTTT
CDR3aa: CASSHRDLHREGNTIYF

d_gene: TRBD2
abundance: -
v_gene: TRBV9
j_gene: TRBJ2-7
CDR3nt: TGTGCCAGCAGCGCTCGGGGGGGCCCCCACGAGCAGTACTTC
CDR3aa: CASSARGGPHEQYF

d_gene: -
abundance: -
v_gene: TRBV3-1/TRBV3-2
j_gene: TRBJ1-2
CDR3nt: TGTGCCAGCAGCCAATCCCAGGCCTACCTCTATGGCTACACCTTC
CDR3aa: CASSQSQAYLYGYTF

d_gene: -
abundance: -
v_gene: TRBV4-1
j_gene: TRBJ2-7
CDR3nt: TGCGCCAGCAGCCGATCTCACAGGGAAGGGGTCGAGCAGTACTTC
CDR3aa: CASSRSHREGVEQYF

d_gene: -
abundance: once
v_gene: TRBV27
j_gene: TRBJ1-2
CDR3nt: TGTGCCAGCAGCCATGACAGTGACTATGGCTACACCTTC
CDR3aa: CASSHDSDYGYTF

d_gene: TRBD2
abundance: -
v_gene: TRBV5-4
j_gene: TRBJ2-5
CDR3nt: TGTGCCAGCAGCTTATCGAGCGGGGTCGGGGGGGAGACCCAGTACTTC
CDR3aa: CASSLSSGVGGETQYF

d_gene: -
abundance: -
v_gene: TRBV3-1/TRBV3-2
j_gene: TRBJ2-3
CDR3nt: TGTGCCAGCAGCCGAATAACGGGGTCTAGCACAGATACGCAGTATTTT
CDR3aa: CASSRITGSSTDTQYF

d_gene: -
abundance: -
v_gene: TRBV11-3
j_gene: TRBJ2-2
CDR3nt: TGTGCCAGCAGCTTAGTATACGGGGAGCTGTTTTTT
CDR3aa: CASSLVYGELFF

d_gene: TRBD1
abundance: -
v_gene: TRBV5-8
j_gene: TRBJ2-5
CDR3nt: TGTGCCAGCAGAAGGGACAGGGAGAAGCCCCAGTACTTC
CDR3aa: CASRRDREKPQYF

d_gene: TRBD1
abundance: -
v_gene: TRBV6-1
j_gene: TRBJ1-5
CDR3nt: TGTGCCAGCAGTGAGAGAGGGACAGTCCGGAGTCAGCCCCAGCATTTT
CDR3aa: CASSERGTVRSQPQHF

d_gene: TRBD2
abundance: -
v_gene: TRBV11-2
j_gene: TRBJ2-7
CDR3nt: TGTGCCAGCAGCCCGAGCGGGGAGCGGTACGAGCAGTACTTC
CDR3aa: CASSPSGERYEQYF

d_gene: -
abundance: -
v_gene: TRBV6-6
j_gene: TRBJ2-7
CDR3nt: TGTGCCACCCACGGGCTAGCCCTCCGGGAGCAGTACTTC
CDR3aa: CATHGLALREQYF

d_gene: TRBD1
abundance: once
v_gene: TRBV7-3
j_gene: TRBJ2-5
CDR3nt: TGTGCCAGCAGCTTAACCAGGGACAGGGCCGGGGAGACCCAGTACTTC
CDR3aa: CASSLTRDRAGETQYF

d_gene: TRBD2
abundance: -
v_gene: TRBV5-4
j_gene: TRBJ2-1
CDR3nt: TGTGCCAGCAGCACCTCACTAGCGACGGAGCAGTTCTTC
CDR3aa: CASSTSLATEQFF

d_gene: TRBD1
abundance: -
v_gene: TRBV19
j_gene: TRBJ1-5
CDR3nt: TGTGCCAGTAGTCTAGTGGACAGGGGGCCCAATCAGCCCCAGCATTTT
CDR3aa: CASSLVDRGPNQPQHF

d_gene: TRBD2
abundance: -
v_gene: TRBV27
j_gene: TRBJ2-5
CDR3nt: TGTGCCAGCAGGGGGCTAGCGGGTGGAGGGGAGACCCAGTACTTC
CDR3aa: CASRGLAGGGETQYF

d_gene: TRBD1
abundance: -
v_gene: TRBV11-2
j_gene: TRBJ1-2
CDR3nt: TGTGCCAGCAGCCCCGGGACAGTCTATGGCTACACCTTC
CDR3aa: CASSPGTVYGYTF

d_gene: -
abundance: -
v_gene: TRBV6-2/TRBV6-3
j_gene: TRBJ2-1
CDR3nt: TGTGCCAGCAGTTACGCGGGGCGGCGGTTCTTC
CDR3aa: CASSYAGRRFF

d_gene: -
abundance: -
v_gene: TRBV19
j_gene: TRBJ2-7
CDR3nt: TGTGCCAGTAGTATTCGTCGGACTACCTCCTACGAGCAGTACTTC
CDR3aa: CASSIRRTTSYEQYF

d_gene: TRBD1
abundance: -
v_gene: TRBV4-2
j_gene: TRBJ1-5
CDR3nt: TGTGCCAGCAGCCAAGAACAGGGGGGCAATCAGCCCCAGCATTTT
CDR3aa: CASSQEQGGNQPQHF

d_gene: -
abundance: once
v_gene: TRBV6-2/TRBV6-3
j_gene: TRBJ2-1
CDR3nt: TGTGCCAGCAGTTACCGCGCGGGTGTTTATGGGAGTGAGCAGTTCTTC
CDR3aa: CASSYRAGVYGSEQFF

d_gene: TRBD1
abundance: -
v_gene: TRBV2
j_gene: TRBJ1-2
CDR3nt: TGTGCCGCCCACGCCGGGACAGGGGGTTCCAACTATGGCTACACCTTC
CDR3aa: CAAHAGTGGSNYGYTF

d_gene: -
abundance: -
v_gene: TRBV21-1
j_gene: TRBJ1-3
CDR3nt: TGTGCCAGCAACGAAAGGCGGGGAAACACCATATATTTT
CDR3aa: CASNERRGNTIYF

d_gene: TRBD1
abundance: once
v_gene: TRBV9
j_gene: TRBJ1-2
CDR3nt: TGTGCCAGCAGCGTAGAGGACAGGCCCCATATCGGCTACACCTTC
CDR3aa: CASSVEDRPHIGYTF

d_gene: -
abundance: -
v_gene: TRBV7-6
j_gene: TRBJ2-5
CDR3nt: TGTGCCAGCAGCTCAGGGTGGGGGGTGTTTGAGACCCAGTACTTC
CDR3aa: CASSSGWGVFETQYF

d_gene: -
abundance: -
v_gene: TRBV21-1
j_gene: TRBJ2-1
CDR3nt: TGTGCCAGCAGCAAAAGACTAGCGGGGGGGCAATTGTATCTCAATGAGCAGTTCTTC
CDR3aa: CASSKRLAGGQLYLNEQFF

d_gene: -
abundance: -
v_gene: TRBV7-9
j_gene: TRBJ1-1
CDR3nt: TGTGCCAGCAGCTTACCGTACCGGGGTGAGAACACTGAAGCTTTCTTT
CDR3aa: CASSLPYRGENTEAFF

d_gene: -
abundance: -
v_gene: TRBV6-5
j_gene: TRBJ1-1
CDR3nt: TGTGCCAGCAGTCCCCCAGGGATATCGGCTTTCTTT
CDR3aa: CASSPPGISAFF

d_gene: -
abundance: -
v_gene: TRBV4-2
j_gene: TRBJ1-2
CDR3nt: TGTGCCAGCAGCCAAGATATGCGGGGGAATGGCTACACCTTC
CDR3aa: CASSQDMRGNGYTF

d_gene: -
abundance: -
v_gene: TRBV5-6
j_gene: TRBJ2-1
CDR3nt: TGTGCCAGCAGCTTGGGTCGTGGGGCAGTGAACAATGAGCAGTTCTTC
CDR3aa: CASSLGRGAVNNEQFF

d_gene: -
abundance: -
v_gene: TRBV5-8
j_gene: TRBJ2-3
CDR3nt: TGTGCCAGCAGTCCCATTAGCACAGATACGCAGTATTTT
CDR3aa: CASSPISTDTQYF